This T cell receptor (beta chain) was sequenced during a study of shared clonotypes between healthy human individuals. For the study at large: The cohort comprised a couple of women and a few men. Their ages spanned 18 to 49 years. Overall study results and limits: It was anticipated that sequencing depth would influence how many clonotypes donors shared.

Germline V gives CDR1 SNHLY, CDR2 FYNNEI. The germline V and J ends were trimmed by 7 bases and 3 bases, with 7 bases remaining between them. The CDR3 totals 11 residues. This table comes from immunoSEQ multiplex PCR, and its TCRdb copy is limited to in-frame clones, with some not included. The sample lists fewer than 500,000 clones; almost 80% were seen once. Concerning this clone: Its antigen remains unknown.

Donors, without exception, were Caucasian adults residing in Nashville, Tennessee. This receptor was taken from a woman in her forties in good health. Some clones in this sample may be carry-over from other donors' samples. Sequencing input: PBMCs. This rearrangement joins TRBV2 to TRBJ2-7, with no clear D. The CDR3 nucleotides read TGTGCCAGCACACCCGACTACGAGCAGTACTTC. This gives the protein CASTPDYEQYF.